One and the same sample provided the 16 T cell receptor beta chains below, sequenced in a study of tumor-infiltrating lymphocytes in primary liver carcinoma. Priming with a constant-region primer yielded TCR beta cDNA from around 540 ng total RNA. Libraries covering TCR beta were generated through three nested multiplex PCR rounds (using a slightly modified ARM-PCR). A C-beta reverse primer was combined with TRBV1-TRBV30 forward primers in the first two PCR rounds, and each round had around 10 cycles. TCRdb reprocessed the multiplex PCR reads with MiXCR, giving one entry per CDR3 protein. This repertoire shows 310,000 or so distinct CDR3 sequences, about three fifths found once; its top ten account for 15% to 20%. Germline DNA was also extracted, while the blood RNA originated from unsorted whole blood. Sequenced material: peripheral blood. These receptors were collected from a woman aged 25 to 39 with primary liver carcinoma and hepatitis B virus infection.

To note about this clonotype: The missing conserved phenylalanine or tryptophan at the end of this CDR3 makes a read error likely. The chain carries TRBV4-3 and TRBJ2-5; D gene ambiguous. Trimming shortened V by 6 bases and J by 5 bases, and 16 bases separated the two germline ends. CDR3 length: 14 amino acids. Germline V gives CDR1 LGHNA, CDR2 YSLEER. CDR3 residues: CASSLDVPGETQYS. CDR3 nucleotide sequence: TGCGCCAGCAGTCTAGATGTTCCCGGCGAGACCCAGTACTCC.

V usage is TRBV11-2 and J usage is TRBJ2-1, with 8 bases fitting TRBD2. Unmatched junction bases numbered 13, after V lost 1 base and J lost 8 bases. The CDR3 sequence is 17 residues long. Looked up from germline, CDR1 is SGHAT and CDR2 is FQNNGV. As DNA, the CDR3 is TGTGCCAGCAGCTTAGGATTGGACGGGAGGGCCCCCGATGAGCAGTTCTTC. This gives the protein CASSLGLDGRAPDEQFF.

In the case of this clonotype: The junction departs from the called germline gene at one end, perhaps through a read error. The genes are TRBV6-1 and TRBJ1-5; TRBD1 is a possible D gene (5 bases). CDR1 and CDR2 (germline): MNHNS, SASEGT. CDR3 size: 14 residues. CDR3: CTSSEWGGNQPQHF. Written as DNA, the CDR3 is TGTACCAGCAGTGAATGGGGGGGCAATCAGCCCCAGCATTTT.

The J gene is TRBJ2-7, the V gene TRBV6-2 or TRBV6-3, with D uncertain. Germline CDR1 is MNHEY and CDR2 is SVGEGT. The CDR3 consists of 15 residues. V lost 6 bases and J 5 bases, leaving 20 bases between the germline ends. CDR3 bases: TGTGCCAGCAGCCCCTCTCTAGTGGCCCCTGACGAGCAGTACTTC. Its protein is CASSPSLVAPDEQYF.

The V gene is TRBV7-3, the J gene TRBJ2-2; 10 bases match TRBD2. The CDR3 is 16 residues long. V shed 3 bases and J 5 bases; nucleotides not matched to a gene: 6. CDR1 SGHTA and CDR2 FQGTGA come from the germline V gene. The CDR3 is CASSFGTSALTGELFF. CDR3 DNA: TGTGCCAGCAGCTTCGGGACTAGCGCCTTAACCGGGGAGCTGTTTTTT. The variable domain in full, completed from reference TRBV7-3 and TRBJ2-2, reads GAGVSQTPSNKVTEKGKYVELRCDPISGHTALYWYRQSLGQGPEFLIYFQGTGAADDSGLPNDRFFAVRPEGSVSTLKIQRTERGDSAVYLCASSFGTSALTGELFFGEGSRLTVL.

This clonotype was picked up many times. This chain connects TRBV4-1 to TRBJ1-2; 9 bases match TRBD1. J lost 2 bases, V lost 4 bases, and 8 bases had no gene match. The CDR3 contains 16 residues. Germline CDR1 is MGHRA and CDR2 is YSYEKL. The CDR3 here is CASSRPGTGSNYGYTF. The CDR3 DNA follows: TGCGCCAGCAGCCGTCCCGGGACAGGGTCAAACTATGGCTACACCTTC.

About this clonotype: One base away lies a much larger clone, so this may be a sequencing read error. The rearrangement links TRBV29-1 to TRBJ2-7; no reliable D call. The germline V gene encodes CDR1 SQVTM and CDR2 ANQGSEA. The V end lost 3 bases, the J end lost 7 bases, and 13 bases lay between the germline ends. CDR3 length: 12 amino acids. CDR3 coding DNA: TGCAGCGTTGATAAGGGCATGAGAGAGCAGTACTTC. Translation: CSVDKGMREQYF.

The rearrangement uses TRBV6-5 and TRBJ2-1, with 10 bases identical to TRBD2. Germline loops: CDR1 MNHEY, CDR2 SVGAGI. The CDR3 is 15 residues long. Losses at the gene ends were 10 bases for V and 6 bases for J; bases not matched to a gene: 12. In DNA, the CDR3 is TGTGCCAACACTTTGAGACTAGCGGGCTTCAATGAGCAGTTCTTC. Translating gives CANTLRLAGFNEQFF.

The CDR3 sequence is CASSQYRDLVSGQYF. CDR3 nucleotides: TGCGCCAGCAGCCAGTACCGGGACCTGGTTTCAGGGCAGTACTTC. V and J are TRBV4-3 and TRBJ2-7; D assignment may be TRBD1 or TRBD2 (5 bases each). Germline CDR1 and CDR2: LGHNA and YSLEER. The length of the CDR3 is 15 residues. Trimming took 3 bases from V and 9 from J, leaving 21 bases between them.

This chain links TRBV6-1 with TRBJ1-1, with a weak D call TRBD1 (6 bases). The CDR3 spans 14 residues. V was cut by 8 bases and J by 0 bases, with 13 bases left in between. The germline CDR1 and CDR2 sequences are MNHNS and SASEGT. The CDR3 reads CASARGGVNTEAFF. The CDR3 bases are TGTGCCAGCGCCAGAGGGGGGGTGAACACTGAAGCTTTCTTT.

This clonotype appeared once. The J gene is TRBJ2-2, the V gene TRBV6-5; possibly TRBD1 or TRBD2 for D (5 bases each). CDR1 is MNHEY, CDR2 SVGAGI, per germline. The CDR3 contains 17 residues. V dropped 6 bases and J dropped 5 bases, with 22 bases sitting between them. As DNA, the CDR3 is TGTGCCAGCAGGAATGTACCACGTATGGGGGAAACCGGGGAGCTGTTTTTT. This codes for CASRNVPRMGETGELFF.

CDR3 residues: CASSLAEGAYEQYF. CDR3 DNA sequence: TGTGCCAGCAGCTTGGCCGAGGGCGCCTACGAGCAGTACTTC. The V call is TRBV5-4, the J call TRBJ2-7; possibly TRBD2 for D (5 bases). CDR3 length equals 14 residues. Germline V lookup: CDR1 SGHNT, CDR2 YYREEE (reference sequence). V was clipped by 0 bases and J by 2 bases, with 9 bases between them.

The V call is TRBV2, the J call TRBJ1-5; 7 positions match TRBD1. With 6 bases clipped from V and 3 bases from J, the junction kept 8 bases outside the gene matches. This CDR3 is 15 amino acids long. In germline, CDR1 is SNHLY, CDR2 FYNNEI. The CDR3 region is CASSDRTGHNQPQHF. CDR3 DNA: TGTGCCAGCAGCGACCGGACAGGCCACAATCAGCCCCAGCATTTT.

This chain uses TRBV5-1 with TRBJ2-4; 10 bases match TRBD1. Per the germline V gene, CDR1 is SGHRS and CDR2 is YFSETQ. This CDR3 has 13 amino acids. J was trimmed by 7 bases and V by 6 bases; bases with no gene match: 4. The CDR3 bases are TGCGCCAGCAACAAGGACAGGGGGAACATTCAGTACTTC. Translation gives CASNKDRGNIQYF.

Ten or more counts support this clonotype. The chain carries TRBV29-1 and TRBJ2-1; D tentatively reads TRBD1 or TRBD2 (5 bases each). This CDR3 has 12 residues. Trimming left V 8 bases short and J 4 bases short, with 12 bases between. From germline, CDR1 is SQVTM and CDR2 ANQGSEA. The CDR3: CSLRDGYNEQFF. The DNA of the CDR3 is TGCAGCCTCCGGGACGGATACAATGAGCAGTTCTTC.

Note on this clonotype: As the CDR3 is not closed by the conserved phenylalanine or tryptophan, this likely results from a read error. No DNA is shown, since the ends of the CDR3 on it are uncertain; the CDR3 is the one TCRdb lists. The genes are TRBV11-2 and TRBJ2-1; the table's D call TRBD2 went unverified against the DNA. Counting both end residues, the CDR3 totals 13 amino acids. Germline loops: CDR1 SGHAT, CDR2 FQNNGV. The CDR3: CASSLEAGNEQLL.